This is a list of T cell receptor beta chains from one sample in a study of neurological immune-mediated disorders. Using its own MiXCR run on the 5' RACE reads, TCRdb lists one record per CDR3 protein. Of 85,000 to 110,000 distinct CDR3 sequences detected, 11% appear once; the ten largest clones hold under 3.5%. Source material: PBMCs. All receptors come from a female donor with HTLV-1-associated myelopathy (HAM/TSP). CDR3s include the opening cysteine and the closing phenylalanine or tryptophan. The D gene is left open where the match is weak. A row's size may be missing; if present it is once, few, many or a size class.

clone_size	v_call	j_call	d_call	cdr3_aa	cdr3_nt
many	TRBV5-1	TRBJ2-7	NA	CASSLGGPAYEQYF	TGCGCCAGCAGCCTGGGTGGACCAGCCTACGAGCAGTACTTC
many	TRBV6-2/TRBV6-3	TRBJ2-3	NA	CASRTGNTQYF	TGTGCCAGCAGAACAGGAAATACGCAGTATTTT
many	TRBV5-1	TRBJ2-1	TRBD1	CASSRTGETYNEQFF	TGCGCCAGCAGTCGGACAGGGGAAACCTACAATGAGCAGTTCTTC
many	TRBV20-1	TRBJ2-3	TRBD2	CSARRGGAADTQYF	TGCAGTGCTAGGCGCGGGGGGGCCGCAGATACGCAGTATTTT
many	TRBV6-6	TRBJ1-1	NA	CASSWGEGNTEAFF	TGTGCCAGCAGTTGGGGGGAGGGGAACACTGAAGCTTTCTTT
NA	TRBV28	TRBJ2-6	NA	CASRRRGLAWGEGANVLTF	NA
many	TRBV20-1	TRBJ2-1	NA	CSAPTGGQAEQFF	TGCAGTGCTCCCACCGGGGGGCAAGCGGAACAGTTCTTC
NA	TRBV5-5	TRBJ2-5	TRBD1	CASSRSDRQETQYF	TGTGCCAGCAGCCGATCGGACAGGCAAGAGACCCAGTACTTC
many	TRBV2	TRBJ1-2	NA	CASSVQGNGYTF	TGTGCCAGCAGTGTGCAAGGGAATGGCTACACCTTC
once	TRBV28	TRBJ1-1	NA	CASKRGRVEQYFGPGTEAFF	NA
many	TRBV5-1	TRBJ2-7	NA	CASSWDTYEQYF	TGCGCCAGCAGTTGGGACACCTACGAGCAGTACTTC
NA	TRBV20-1	TRBJ2-3	NA	CSAIAIVTDTQYF	TGCAGTGCCATCGCTATAGTCACAGATACGCAGTATTTT
many	TRBV4-2	TRBJ1-6	NA	CASSERDGQQRTYNSPLHF	TGTGCCAGCAGCGAACGGGACGGACAGCAGAGGACCTATAATTCACCCCTCCACTTT
many	TRBV15	TRBJ1-6	NA	CATSRDNEAVSNSPLHF	TGTGCTACCAGCAGAGATAACGAGGCAGTTTCAAATTCACCCCTCCACTTT
NA	TRBV6-1	TRBJ2-7	TRBD1	CASRRDRVALYEQYF	TGTGCCAGCAGGCGGGACAGGGTAGCACTCTACGAGCAGTACTTC
NA	TRBV28	TRBJ2-3	NA	CAYRGGATDTQYF	TGTGCCTATAGGGGGGGGGCCACAGATACGCAGTATTTT
many	TRBV7-8	TRBJ1-5	NA	CASSLGRKNQPQHF	TGTGCCAGCAGCTTAGGACGGAAAAATCAGCCCCAGCATTTT
NA	TRBV19	TRBJ2-1	NA	CASSIFQDGTRYNEQFF	TGTGCCAGTAGTATCTTTCAGGATGGGACAAGATACAATGAGCAGTTCTTC
many	TRBV12-3/TRBV12-4	TRBJ2-2	NA	CASSKTRGELFF	TGTGCCAGTAGCAAGACAAGGGGGGAGCTGTTTTTT
many	TRBV12-3/TRBV12-4	TRBJ2-1	NA	CASSPQGRGSYNEQFF	TGTGCCAGCAGTCCACAGGGAAGGGGTTCCTACAATGAGCAGTTCTTC
NA	TRBV4-3	TRBJ1-2	TRBD1	CASSQDWQGASGYTF	TGCGCCAGCAGCCAAGACTGGCAGGGGGCGAGTGGCTACACCTTC